This T cell receptor beta chain was recorded in a study of cytomegalovirus exposure and HLA in healthy donors. Germline CDR1 is GTSNPN and CDR2 is SVGIG (reference sequence). Trimming removed 1 base from V and 1 base from J; junction bases left unmatched: 0. This CDR3 has 13 residues. 13 Jbeta primers and 60 Vbeta primers were used for the PCR. Only in-frame clones appear in the TCRdb table, and some are missing; sequencing was by immunoSEQ multiplex PCR. The sample includes about 76,000 clones, around four fifths of them seen just once. As regards this clone: The antigen is unknown. This same CDR3 is encoded by further DNA sequences in the sample.

Study-wide findings and caveats: Previous analysis showed most TCR beta V segments were productive about 87% or about 30% of the time.

The receptor was isolated from a woman aged 40 to 55 in good health and CMV-seropositive. The sequencing sample was made of PBMCs. V and J are TRBV30 and TRBJ2-5, with TRBD1 matching over 7 bases. Written as DNA, the CDR3 is TGTGCCTGGAGTGCAGGGGGCCAAGAGACCCAGTACTTC. Its translation: CAWSAGGQETQYF.